Included here is one TCR beta chain sequence, with context. The sample originates from a study of blood T cell repertoires in COVID-19. Libraries were prepared by immunoSEQ multiplex PCR; TCRdb keeps only in-frame clonotypes and omits some of them. The profile shows about half a million clones, 89% of them singletons. This CDR3 is built from 15 residues. Trimming removed 6 bases at V and 1 base at J, with 14 bases between. Germline loops: CDR1 WNHNN, CDR2 SYGVQD (reference sequence). This clonotype was sampled from a man aged 18 to 30 with COVID-19, enrolled during active disease. Material: peripheral blood. The rearrangement uses TRBV10-1 and TRBJ2-3; no firm D call. CDR3 region: CASRAPGVGTDTQYF. DNA for the CDR3: TGCGCCAGCAGAGCTCCCGGAGTGGGCACAGATACGCAGTATTTT.